This T cell receptor beta chain appears in the sequencing data of a study of blood T cell repertoires in COVID-19. On the study more broadly: Whether acute or convalescent, the COVID-19 samples came from the United States, Italy and Spain.

CDR1 and CDR2 from the germline V gene are MGHRA and YSYEKL. Unmatched junction bases numbered 8, after V lost 1 base and J lost 3 bases. The CDR3 is 17 amino acids. In terms of age and location, participants ranged from about 18 to 90 years and lived in about two dozen US areas. The study counted Cohort 3 donors as recovered given two negative PCRs, clearance, or symptom resolution. This table comes from immunoSEQ multiplex PCR, and its TCRdb copy is limited to in-frame clones, with some not included. Here the sample spans hundreds of thousands of clones, about four fifths being singletons. This chain uses TRBV4-1 with TRBJ2-2, with 7 bases identical to TRBD2. This receptor was taken from a woman aged 40 to 55 who had recovered from COVID-19. Sequencing was carried out using PBMCs or T cells enriched from blood (not recorded which). CDR3 protein: CASSQVGGGRYTGELFF. CDR3 nucleotide sequence: TGCGCCAGCAGCCAAGTTGGGGGAGGGCGCTACACCGGGGAGCTGTTTTTT.